Below, 16 T cell receptor beta chains from the same sample are listed, as sequenced in a study of T-cell reconstitution after alpha-beta-depleted transplantation in children (dated by TCRdb to the mid-2010s). Receptor libraries were prepared by PCR. The sequencer was an Illumina HiSeq 2500. To normalize quantification of the TCRbeta repertoire, the TCR libraries were built with molecular barcoding that relied on unique molecular identifiers. In TCRdb, the public reads were trimmed at Q25 with fastp and aligned with MiXCR, with productive beta chains retained. Each entry is one CDR3 protein sequence, shown with its most common DNA and genes. The sample yields 230,000 or so distinct CDR3 sequences; approximately 9.9% were counted once. The ten largest clonotypes hold about 4.8% of the sample. Material: PBMCs from the stem cell graft donor, obtained from the stem cell graft. These receptors all stem from a human donor who donated a stem cell graft to a child with SCID.

Only a few counts were recorded for this clonotype. The CDR3 loop is CASSATRVEYQPQHF. The DNA for the CDR3 is TGTGCCAGCAGTGCGACCAGGGTCGAGTACCAGCCCCAGCATTTT. The gene calls are TRBV12-3 or TRBV12-4 and TRBJ1-5; possibly TRBD1 for D (5 bases). The CDR3 consists of 15 residues. V lost 5 bases and J 7 bases, leaving 18 bases between the germline ends.

This clonotype was detected once. The gene calls are TRBV3-1 and TRBJ2-1; D gene unclear. V was pared by 4 bases and J by 7 bases, with 8 bases between. CDR1 and CDR2 (germline): LGHDT, YNNKEL (reference sequence). CDR3 length: 12 amino acids. The CDR3 protein is CASSPGWNEQFF. DNA for the CDR3: TGTGCCAGCAGCCCCGGCTGGAATGAGCAGTTCTTC.

This clonotype was picked up many times. The V and J genes are TRBV5-1 and TRBJ2-1; either TRBD1 or TRBD2 may supply D (5 bases each). The germline V gene has CDR1 SGHRS and CDR2 YFSETQ. Trimming stripped 4 bases from V and 5 bases from J, with 19 bases between. The CDR3 is 16 residues long. The DNA for the CDR3 is TGCGCCAGCAGCCCCCCCCGGGACGCAGCGGACAATGAGCAGTTCTTC. Translated: CASSPPRDAADNEQFF.

This clonotype was detected ten times or more. This rearrangement joins TRBV7-2 to TRBJ2-7; a weak D match, TRBD2 (5 bases). The V end was cut by 2 bases, the J end by 7 bases, with 6 bases between. The CDR3 spans 11 residues. Per the germline V gene, CDR1 is SGHTA and CDR2 is FQGNSA. In DNA form, the CDR3 reads TGTGCCAGCAGCTTATGGAGGGAGCAGTACTTC. Amino acids: CASSLWREQYF.

This clonotype has ten or more counts. This rearrangement joins TRBV7-2 to TRBJ1-2; TRBD1 is a possible D gene (6 bases). The CDR3 consists of 14 residues. Germline V gene data show CDR1 as SGHTA and CDR2 as FQGNSA. Trimming removed 2 bases from V and 2 bases from J, with 9 bases in between. CDR3 sequence: CASSLRQENYGYTF. The CDR3, as DNA: TGTGCCAGCAGCTTACGACAGGAGAACTATGGCTACACCTTC.

The table lists this clonotype with many counts. The chain recombines TRBV12-3 or TRBV12-4 with TRBJ1-6; no definite D call. V dropped 3 bases and J dropped 7 bases, with 7 bases sitting between them. CDR3 length equals 13 residues. The CDR3 nucleotides read TGTGCCAGCAGTTTGGCAGACAATTCACCCCTCCACTTT. It codes for CASSLADNSPLHF.

The genes are TRBV10-1 and TRBJ2-2, with D unresolved. Germline CDR1 and CDR2: WNHNN and SYGVQD (reference sequence). The CDR3 is made up of 14 amino acids. Trimming pared 8 bases from V and 6 bases from J, leaving 16 bases between. This CDR3 is CASGPAVSPGELFF. In nucleotides, the CDR3 is TGCGCCAGCGGCCCGGCAGTCTCCCCCGGGGAGCTGTTTTTT.

This clonotype showed up just a few times. CDR3 coding DNA: TGCAGTGCTAGAGACCACCGGGCCCCACCAGTAGTGAATACGCAGTATTTT. Translation: CSARDHRAPPVVNTQYF. V and J are TRBV20-1 and TRBJ2-3; D is unclear. There are 17 residues in the CDR3. Germline V gene lookup returns CDR1 DFQATT and CDR2 SNEGSKA (reference sequence). Trimming took off 0 bases at V and 7 bases at J, with 23 bases between the two ends.

The sample holds many counts of this clonotype. The genes are TRBV5-1 and TRBJ2-5; the D gene could be TRBD1 or TRBD2 (5 bases each). This CDR3 is built from 11 residues. V was cut by 0 bases and J by 10 bases, with 7 bases left in between. Germline V gene data show CDR1 as SGHRS and CDR2 as YFSETQ. The CDR3 is CASSLDGGQYF. The CDR3 nucleotides read TGCGCCAGCAGCTTGGATGGGGGCCAGTACTTC. Using reference TRBV5-1 and TRBJ2-5 for the parts outside the CDR3, the full variable domain is KAGVTQTPRYLIKTRGQQVTLSCSPISGHRSVSWYQQTPGQGLQFLFEYFSETQRNKGNFPGRFSGRQFSNSRSEMNVSTLELGDSALYLCASSLDGGQYFGPGTRLLVL.

This clonotype was recorded at least ten times. V usage is TRBV24-1 and J usage is TRBJ2-1; D unresolved. Germline-derived CDR1 and CDR2 are KGHDR and SFDVKD. CDR3 length: 12 amino acids. The ends were cut back, 3 bases at V and 7 bases at J, with 6 bases in the middle. Here the CDR3 reads CATSDPLNEQFF. In DNA form, the CDR3 reads TGTGCCACCAGTGATCCCTTGAATGAGCAGTTCTTC.

This clonotype occurred many times. This chain links TRBV20-1 with TRBJ1-1; 8 bases match TRBD1. V shed 5 bases, J shed 4 bases, and the junction held 9 bases outside the gene matches. The CDR3 has 14 residues. Germline CDR1 is DFQATT and CDR2 is SNEGSKA (reference sequence). Here the CDR3 reads CSAARLGQGTEAFF. The CDR3 coding sequence is TGCAGTGCTGCCCGATTAGGACAGGGCACTGAAGCTTTCTTT.

This clonotype was observed many times. This chain uses TRBV12-3 or TRBV12-4 with TRBJ2-7; TRBD2 might be the D (6 bases). The CDR3 is 13 amino acids. V shed 6 bases and J shed 3 bases, with 12 bases lying between them. CDR3 protein: CASSPGGNYEQYF. The CDR3 DNA follows: TGTGCCAGCAGCCCAGGAGGGAACTACGAGCAGTACTTC.

This clonotype was recorded many times. V is TRBV7-3 and J is TRBJ1-3; D is unclear. The V end was cut by 5 bases, the J end by 2 bases, with 13 bases between. Germline V gene lookup returns CDR1 SGHTA and CDR2 FQGTGA. The CDR3 has 15 residues. CDR3 DNA sequence: TGTGCCAGCAGCCCCGGCCCGGGAACTGGAAACACCATATATTTT. Its translation: CASSPGPGTGNTIYF.

This clonotype was detected ten times or more. The chain combines TRBV3-2 with TRBJ2-3. TRBV3-2 is deemed a pseudogene. This CDR3 has 12 residues. The CDR3 is CASSRSSNTQYF. The CDR3 coding sequence is TGTGCCAGCAGCCGATCCAGTAATACGCAGTATTTT.

This clonotype came up many times. The chain links TRBV28 to TRBJ2-7, with D possibly called TRBD1 or TRBD2 (5 bases each). The germline gives CDR1 MDHEN, CDR2 SYDVKM. The CDR3 spans 15 residues. With 6 bases removed from V and 9 bases from J, the gap between germline ends came to 24 bases. This CDR3 is CASSYRTGQGGAQYF. CDR3 DNA sequence: TGTGCCAGCAGCTACCGGACGGGGCAGGGTGGCGCGCAGTACTTC.

V is TRBV7-9 and J is TRBJ1-3; the D is unclear. The length of the CDR3 is 17 residues. The V end lost 3 bases, the J end lost 1 base, and 16 bases lay between the germline ends. Germline loops: CDR1 SEHNR, CDR2 FQNEAQ (reference sequence). The CDR3: CASSFAGDLGSGNTIYF. CDR3 sequence (DNA): TGTGCCAGCAGCTTCGCCGGCGACCTGGGGTCTGGAAACACCATATATTTT.